This T cell receptor beta chain is from a study of blood T cells in healthy people across ages. Sample-barcoded 5' priming and a J-beta primer mix drove a second PCR of 7 to 11 cycles. TCRdb re-derived calls from the 5' RACE reads in MiXCR, one entry per CDR3 protein. The sample lists 550,000 to 800,000 distinct CDR3 sequences, around 21% seen once, with under 4% in the top ten. This clonotype was observed a handful of times. The CDR3 end shows no conserved phenylalanine or tryptophan, and so a read error is likely. Looked up from germline, CDR1 is MDHEN and CDR2 is SYDVKM. Trimming at V came to 10 bases and at J to 4 bases, leaving 5 bases not matched to a gene. The CDR3 extends over 13 amino acids.

The receptor's source is a man aged 70 or older in good health. V and J are TRBV28 and TRBJ1-4; TRBD1 agrees at 8 bases. The sample consisted of blood. For the CDR3, the DNA is TGTGCCATCGCGGACAGGGTTAATGAAAAACTGTTTCTT. It codes for CAIADRVNEKLFL.